What follows is one T cell receptor (beta chain) and its context. Its antigen is unknown. TCRdb keeps only in-frame clones here, not all; method: immunoSEQ multiplex PCR. The data hold about 40,000 clones, with 86% observed a single time. The sample belongs to a study of T cells in localized non-small cell lung cancer. CDR1 LNHNV and CDR2 YYDKDF come from the germline V gene (reference sequence). The length of the CDR3 is 16 residues. The V gene lost 0 bases and the J gene lost 2 bases, with 13 bases spanning the gap. Notes on the study in general: In the blood, greater T cell density corresponded to longer overall survival.

Material: peripheral blood, obtained before any cancer treatment. This sequence originates from a man aged 35 to 69 with stage I lung adenocarcinoma. The V gene is TRBV15, the J gene TRBJ1-1, with D unclear. The CDR3 sequence is CATSRDPITLNTEAFF. The CDR3 DNA reads TGTGCCACCAGCAGAGATCCCATTACTCTCAACACTGAAGCTTTCTTT.